These 28 T cell receptor beta chains were sequenced from one sample in a study of T-cell reconstitution after alpha-beta-depleted transplantation in children. The library targeted TCRbeta and was prepared with unique molecular identifiers. A single record per CDR3 protein comes from TCRdb applying MiXCR to the PCR reads. The data show approximately 240,000 distinct CDR3 sequences, with about 9.6% seen just once and roughly 5.1% held by the top ten. This specimen consisted of PBMCs from the stem cell graft donor, obtained from the stem cell graft. All receptors come from a human donor who donated a stem cell graft to a child with SCID.

The sample holds many counts of this clonotype. This chain joins TRBV6-6 and TRBJ2-7, with D maybe TRBD2 (6 bases). Germline assignment: CDR1 MNHNY and CDR2 SVGAGI (reference sequence). Trimming removed 3 bases from V and 13 bases from J, with 19 bases in between. The CDR3 extends over 13 amino acids. The CDR3 reads CASSYNGGQSRYF. CDR3 nucleotides: TGTGCCAGCAGTTATAACGGAGGGCAGTCTAGATACTTC.

This clonotype was detected many times. The chain employs TRBV7-2 and TRBJ1-2, with D unclear. CDR3 length equals 14 residues. Trimming pared 5 bases from V and 5 bases from J, leaving 15 bases between. Germline V lookup: CDR1 SGHTA, CDR2 FQGNSA. The CDR3 region has the DNA TGTGCCAGCAGCAAAAGCACCGGCTTATATGGCTACACCTTC. Protein: CASSKSTGLYGYTF.

This clonotype was counted at least ten times. CDR3 sequence (DNA): TGTGCCATCAGCCTGAGACCCTTCGAGGGAGCTTTCTTT. Protein sequence: CAISLRPFEGAFF. V and J are TRBV10-3 and TRBJ1-1; D gene uncertain. The CDR3 totals 13 residues. Germline V gene lookup returns CDR1 ENHRY and CDR2 SYGVKD. Trimming shortened V by 6 bases and J by 10 bases, and 18 bases separated the two germline ends.

The sample holds many counts of this clonotype. The chain carries TRBV12-3 or TRBV12-4 and TRBJ2-7; D uncertain. Deletions cut 3 bases from V and 3 bases from J, with 9 bases between. The CDR3 length is 13 residues. CDR3 nucleotide sequence: TGTGCCAGCAGTTTTGGCAGCTACTACGAGCAGTACTTC. Its protein product is CASSFGSYYEQYF.

Ten or more counts support this clonotype. The chain joins TRBV4-2 to TRBJ2-1; D possibly corresponds to TRBD1 (9 bases). CDR3 size: 18 residues. Trimming removed 1 base from V and 2 bases from J, with 18 bases in between. Germline CDR1 and CDR2: LGHNA and YNFKEQ. This CDR3 is CASSQASGGQGPYNEQFF. As DNA, the CDR3 is TGTGCCAGCAGCCAAGCCAGCGGGGGACAGGGCCCCTACAATGAGCAGTTCTTC.

This clonotype was counted at least ten times. The rearrangement uses TRBV6-5 and TRBJ2-1, with D possibly called TRBD1 or TRBD2 (5 bases each). Trimming cost V 6 bases and J 8 bases, with 20 bases left between them. Germline CDR1 is MNHEY and CDR2 is SVGAGI. The CDR3 length is 15 residues. CDR3 loop: CASRGLGVAMDEQFF. CDR3 sequence (DNA): TGTGCCAGCAGGGGTTTGGGGGTGGCTATGGATGAGCAGTTCTTC.

This clonotype was recorded many times. CDR3 residues: CASSLGGGSNSPLHF. Here the CDR3 DNA reads TGTGCCAGCAGTTTGGGGGGGGGGAGTAATTCACCCCTCCACTTT. This chain uses TRBV12-3 or TRBV12-4 with TRBJ1-6; D possibly corresponds to TRBD1 (5 bases). Trimming shortened V by 3 bases and J by 6 bases, and 12 bases separated the two germline ends. The CDR3 consists of 15 residues.

This clonotype showed up many times. This rearrangement joins TRBV20-1 to TRBJ2-4; D remains ambiguous. Trimming removed 6 bases from V and 2 bases from J, with 5 bases in between. This CDR3 region has 11 residues. CDR1 and CDR2 from the germline V gene are DFQATT and SNEGSKA (reference sequence). CDR3 loop: CSADTKNIQYF. CDR3 sequence (DNA): TGCAGTGCGGATACCAAAAACATTCAGTACTTC.

In DNA, the CDR3 is TGTGCCAGCAGCCAAGCCGCAGGGAGGGGATCACCCCTCCACTTT. Translation: CASSQAAGRGSPLHF. J is TRBJ1-6 and V is TRBV3-1, with D possibly being TRBD1 (5 bases). Germline CDR1 is LGHDT and CDR2 is YNNKEL (reference sequence). The CDR3 loop spans 15 amino acids. V lost 1 base and J 10 bases, leaving 14 bases between the germline ends.

This clonotype was counted ten times or more. V usage is TRBV11-2 and J usage is TRBJ2-3; TRBD2 matches 7 bases. V trimming: 1 base; J trimming: 4 bases; junction bases outside the gene matches: 8. Germline-derived CDR1 and CDR2 are SGHAT and FQNNGV. The CDR3 runs to 16 residues. CDR3 residues: CASSLGRAGTADTQYF. The CDR3 DNA follows: TGTGCCAGCAGCTTAGGGCGAGCGGGGACCGCAGATACGCAGTATTTT.

This clonotype has just a few counts. The chain has TRBV18 and TRBJ1-1, with TRBD1 matching 7 bases. The CDR3 runs 14 residues. The germline gives CDR1 KGHSH, CDR2 LQKENI. V was pared by 4 bases and J by 4 bases, with 6 bases of the junction left unmatched. CDR3 DNA: TGTGCCAGCTCACGGGGCCAGGGGGTCACTGAAGCTTTCTTT. It is translated as CASSRGQGVTEAFF.

This clonotype was counted many times. The chain employs TRBV9 and TRBJ1-2, with D unclear. Germline CDR1 reads SGDLS; CDR2 reads YYNGEE. This CDR3 contains 15 residues. V lost 4 bases and J 6 bases, leaving 19 bases between the germline ends. The CDR3 loop reads CASSPSAPGQDGYTF. For the CDR3, the DNA is TGTGCCAGCAGCCCCTCGGCCCCTGGGCAGGATGGCTACACCTTC.

This clonotype showed up many times. The rearrangement links TRBV7-3 to TRBJ2-3; 7 nucleotides line up with TRBD1. The CDR3 extends over 16 amino acids. Germline CDR1 SGHTA, CDR2 FQGTGA. V trimming: 5 bases; J trimming: 0 bases; junction bases outside the gene matches: 8. CDR3 DNA sequence: TGTGCCAGCAGCCCGACACAGGGGAGAAGCACAGATACGCAGTATTTT. This codes for CASSPTQGRSTDTQYF.

This clonotype was detected ten times or more. This rearrangement joins TRBV5-1 to TRBJ1-5; D is unclear. Germline V CDR1 and CDR2: SGHRS, YFSETQ. V was cut by 9 bases and J by 1 base, with 14 bases left in between. This CDR3 region has 14 residues. The CDR3 sequence: CATPPAGSNQPQHF. The CDR3 DNA reads as TGCGCCACCCCCCCTGCGGGAAGCAATCAGCCCCAGCATTTT. Full variable domain (missing parts from reference TRBV5-1 and TRBJ1-5): KAGVTQTPRYLIKTRGQQVTLSCSPISGHRSVSWYQQTPGQGLQFLFEYFSETQRNKGNFPGRFSGRQFSNSRSEMNVSTLELGDSALYLCATPPAGSNQPQHFGDGTRLSIL.

This clonotype was seen many times. The chain employs TRBV24-1 and TRBJ1-4; 7 positions match TRBD1. The germline V gene has CDR1 KGHDR and CDR2 SFDVKD. This CDR3 is built from 14 residues. Losses at the gene ends were 6 bases for V and 5 bases for J; bases not matched to a gene: 5. As DNA, the CDR3 is TGTGCCACCAGTCTCAGGGGGGGGAATGAAAAACTGTTTTTT. Translated, it gives CATSLRGGNEKLFF.

Comments on this clonotype: Mismatch with germline at one junction end may stem from a read error. The chain has TRBV4-2 and TRBJ2-2, with TRBD2 identical over 9 bases. Germline CDR1 reads LGHNA; CDR2 reads YNFKEQ. The CDR3 length is 15 residues. CDR3 sequence: CARSPGLAGTGELFF. The CDR3 nucleotides are TGTGCCAGGAGCCCGGGACTAGCCGGCACCGGGGAGCTGTTTTTT.

This clonotype has at least ten counts. The V gene is TRBV5-1, the J gene TRBJ2-7; 7 bases match TRBD1. The CDR3 totals 15 residues. The V and J ends lost 4 bases and 0 bases, in that order; junction bases with no gene match: 7. Germline CDR1 and CDR2: SGHRS and YFSETQ. The DNA for the CDR3 is TGCGCCAGCAGCCTCGGGACAGCAGTCTCCTACGAGCAGTACTTC. It translates to CASSLGTAVSYEQYF.

In its sample, this clonotype was seen many times. The chain joins TRBV5-1 to TRBJ1-5; D is ambiguous. Germline-derived CDR1 and CDR2 are SGHRS and YFSETQ. The CDR3 runs 14 residues. V was trimmed by 0 bases and J by 3 bases, leaving 7 bases between them. CDR3 residues: CASSLESPNQPQHF. CDR3 nucleotide sequence: TGCGCCAGCAGCTTGGAATCACCCAATCAGCCCCAGCATTTT.

The rearrangement joins TRBV7-9 to TRBJ2-7; tentatively, D is TRBD1 (5 bases). V lost 3 bases to trimming and J lost 0 bases, with 9 bases between them. There are 14 residues in the CDR3. CDR1 is SEHNR, CDR2 FQNEAQ, per germline (reference sequence). The CDR3 DNA follows: TGTGCCAGCAGCTTGGGGCTCCGCTCCTACGAGCAGTACTTC. As protein: CASSLGLRSYEQYF. The full variable domain, with the rest looked up from reference TRBV7-9 and TRBJ2-7, is DTGVSQNPRHKITKRGQNVTFRCDPISEHNRLYWYRQTLGQGPEFLTYFQNEAQLEKSRLLSDRFSAERPKGSFSTLEIQRTEQGDSAMYLCASSLGLRSYEQYFGPGTRLTVT.

This chain uses TRBV5-6 with TRBJ1-1, with a tentative D call TRBD1 (6 bases). The V gene lost 0 bases and the J gene lost 1 base, with 13 bases spanning the gap. Germline CDR1 is SGHDT and CDR2 is YYEEEE. This CDR3 is 16 amino acids long. The CDR3 is CASSLEWGLGNTEAFF. CDR3 coding DNA: TGTGCCAGCAGCTTGGAATGGGGGCTGGGGAACACTGAAGCTTTCTTT.

At least ten counts were recorded for this clonotype. The chain carries TRBV20-1 and TRBJ2-5, with 9 bases that match TRBD1. The CDR3 contains 12 residues. V trimming: 6 bases; J trimming: 3 bases; junction bases outside the gene matches: 2. Germline CDR1 and CDR2: DFQATT and SNEGSKA (reference sequence). As DNA, the CDR3 is TGCAGTGCCAGGACAGGGGAAGAGACCCAGTACTTC. It is translated as CSARTGEETQYF.

This clonotype was found many times. The chain employs TRBV20-1 and TRBJ2-1; a possible D gene is TRBD1 (6 bases). The V gene's germline CDR1 is DFQATT and CDR2 SNEGSKA (reference sequence). Trimming cost V 4 bases and J 8 bases, with 21 bases left between them. The CDR3 is 15 residues long. The chain's CDR3 is CSAISPGQAGDEQFF. The CDR3 bases are TGCAGTGCTATTTCCCCGGGACAAGCAGGGGATGAGCAGTTCTTC.

There are many counts of this clonotype. The chain carries TRBV18 and TRBJ1-4, with D tentatively TRBD1 (5 bases). The ends were cut back, 3 bases at V and 2 bases at J, with 7 bases in the middle. The germline V gene encodes CDR1 KGHSH and CDR2 LQKENI. There are 14 residues in the CDR3. CDR3 sequence (DNA): TGTGCCAGCTCACCGTCAGGGACTAATGAAAAACTGTTTTTT. It yields the protein CASSPSGTNEKLFF.

Ten or more counts support this clonotype. The CDR3 spells CSASPHDSGLGPQHF. CDR3 bases: TGCAGTGCTAGTCCCCATGACTCGGGACTTGGGCCCCAGCATTTT. The chain combines TRBV20-1 with TRBJ1-5; tentatively, D is TRBD1 (5 bases). V lost 3 bases, J lost 9 bases, and 21 bases lay in between. CDR3 length: 15 amino acids. The germline V gene encodes CDR1 DFQATT and CDR2 SNEGSKA (reference sequence).

In this sample, this clonotype turned up many times. V gene TRBV4-2 combines with J gene TRBJ2-2, with TRBD1 identical over 7 bases. Trimming at V came to 0 bases and at J to 8 bases, leaving 15 bases not matched to a gene. This CDR3 has 18 amino acids. CDR1 is LGHNA, CDR2 YNFKEQ, per germline. The CDR3 sequence: CASSQDIGSGGWSGELFF. CDR3 nucleotide sequence: TGTGCCAGCAGCCAAGATATAGGGTCAGGGGGATGGAGTGGGGAGCTGTTTTTT.

Ten or more counts support this clonotype. The V and J genes are TRBV7-2 and TRBJ2-5; 8 nucleotides align to TRBD2. Germline-derived CDR1 and CDR2 are SGHTA and FQGNSA. After removal of 5 bases from V and 4 bases from J, the junction contained 15 bases not matched to a gene. The CDR3 runs 17 residues. The CDR3 coding sequence is TGTGCCAGCAGCAAACCGGTTTTGGGACTAGTTCGAGAGACCCAGTACTTC. It encodes CASSKPVLGLVRETQYF. Supplemented by reference TRBV7-2 and TRBJ2-5, the full variable domain reads GAGVSQSPSNKVTEKGKDVELRCDPISGHTALYWYRQSLGQGLEFLIYFQGNSAPDKSGLPSDRFSAERTGGSVSTLTIQRTQQEDSAVYLCASSKPVLGLVRETQYFGPGTRLLVL.

Ten or more counts support this clonotype. This chain connects TRBV20-1 to TRBJ1-3, with D unclear. The germline gives CDR1 DFQATT, CDR2 SNEGSKA (reference sequence). The CDR3 totals 15 residues. The germline V and J ends were trimmed by 6 bases and 0 bases, with 15 bases remaining between them. CDR3 nucleotide sequence: TGCAGTGCCCAGAATGTCGCCAGCTCTGGAAACACCATATATTTT. Translated, it gives CSAQNVASSGNTIYF.

Ten or more counts support this clonotype. J is TRBJ2-5 and V is TRBV21-1; the DNA was not used to check the table's D call, TRBD2. TRBV21-1 is marked as a pseudogene. The CDR3 sequence is 18 residues long. The CDR3 sequence: CASSKEPSGGTPKETQYF. CDR3 coding DNA: TGTGCCAGCAGCAAAGAGCCTAGCGGGGGGACCCCCAAAGAGACCCAGTACTTC.